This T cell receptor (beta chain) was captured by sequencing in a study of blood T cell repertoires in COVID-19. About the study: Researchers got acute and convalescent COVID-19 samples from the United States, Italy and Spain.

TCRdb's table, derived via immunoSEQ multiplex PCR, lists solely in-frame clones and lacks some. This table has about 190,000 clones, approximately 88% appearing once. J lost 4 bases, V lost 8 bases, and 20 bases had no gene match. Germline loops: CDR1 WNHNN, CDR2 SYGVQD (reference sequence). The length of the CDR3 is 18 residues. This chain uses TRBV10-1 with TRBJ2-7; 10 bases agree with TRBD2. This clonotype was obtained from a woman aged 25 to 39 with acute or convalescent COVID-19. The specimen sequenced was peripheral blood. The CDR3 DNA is TGCGCCAGCGAAACCCAAGCGGGAGGGCGTGCCTTTTGGTACGAGCAGTACTTC. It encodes CASETQAGGRAFWYEQYF.